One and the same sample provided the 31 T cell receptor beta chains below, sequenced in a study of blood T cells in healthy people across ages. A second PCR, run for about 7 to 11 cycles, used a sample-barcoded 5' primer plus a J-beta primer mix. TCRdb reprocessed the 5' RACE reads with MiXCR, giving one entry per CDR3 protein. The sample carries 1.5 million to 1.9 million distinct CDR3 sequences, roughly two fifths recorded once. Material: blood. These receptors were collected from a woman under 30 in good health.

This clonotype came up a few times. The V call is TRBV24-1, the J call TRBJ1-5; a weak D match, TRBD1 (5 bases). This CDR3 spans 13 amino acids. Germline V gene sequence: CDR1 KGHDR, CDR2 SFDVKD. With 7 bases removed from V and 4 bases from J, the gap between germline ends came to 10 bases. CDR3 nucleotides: TGTGCCACCAGCGGGACTTCGAATCAGCCCCAGCATTTT. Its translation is CATSGTSNQPQHF.

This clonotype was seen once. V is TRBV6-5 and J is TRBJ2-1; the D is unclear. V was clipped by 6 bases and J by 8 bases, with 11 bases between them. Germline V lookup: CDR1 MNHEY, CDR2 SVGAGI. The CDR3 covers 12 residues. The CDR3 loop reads CASRYPRDEQFF. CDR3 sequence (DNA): TGTGCCAGCAGGTATCCCCGGGATGAGCAGTTCTTC.

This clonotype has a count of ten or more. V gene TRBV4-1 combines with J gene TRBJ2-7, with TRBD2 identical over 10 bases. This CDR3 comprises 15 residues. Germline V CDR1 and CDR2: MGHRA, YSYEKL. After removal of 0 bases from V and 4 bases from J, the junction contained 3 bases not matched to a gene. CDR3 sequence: CASSQDPSGGYEQYF. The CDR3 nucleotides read TGCGCCAGCAGCCAAGATCCTAGCGGGGGATACGAGCAGTACTTC.

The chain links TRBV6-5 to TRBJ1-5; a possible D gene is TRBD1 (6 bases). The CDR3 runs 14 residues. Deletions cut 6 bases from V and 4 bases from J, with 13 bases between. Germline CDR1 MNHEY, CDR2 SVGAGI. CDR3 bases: TGTGCCAGCAGACCTACCCAGGGGAATCAGCCCCAGCATTTT. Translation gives CASRPTQGNQPQHF.

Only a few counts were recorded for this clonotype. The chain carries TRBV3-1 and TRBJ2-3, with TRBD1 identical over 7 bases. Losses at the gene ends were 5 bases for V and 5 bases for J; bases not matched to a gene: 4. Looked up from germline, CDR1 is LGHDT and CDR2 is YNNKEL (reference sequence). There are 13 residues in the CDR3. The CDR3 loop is CASSFRGKDTQYF. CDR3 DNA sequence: TGTGCCAGCAGCTTCAGGGGGAAAGATACGCAGTATTTT.

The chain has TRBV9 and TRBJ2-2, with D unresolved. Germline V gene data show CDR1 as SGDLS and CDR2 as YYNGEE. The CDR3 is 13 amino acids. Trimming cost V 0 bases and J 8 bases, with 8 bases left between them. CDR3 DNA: TGTGCCAGCAGCGTAGTCGTTGCTGGGGAGCTGTTTTTT. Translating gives CASSVVVAGELFF.

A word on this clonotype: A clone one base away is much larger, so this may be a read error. The CDR3 protein is CASQRGQYNDQFF. The CDR3 DNA reads as TGTGCCAGCCAAAGGGGACAGTACAATGATCAGTTCTTC. The chain employs TRBV11-2 and TRBJ2-1, with 7 bases identical to TRBD1. CDR3 length: 13 amino acids. In germline, CDR1 is SGHAT, CDR2 FQNNGV.

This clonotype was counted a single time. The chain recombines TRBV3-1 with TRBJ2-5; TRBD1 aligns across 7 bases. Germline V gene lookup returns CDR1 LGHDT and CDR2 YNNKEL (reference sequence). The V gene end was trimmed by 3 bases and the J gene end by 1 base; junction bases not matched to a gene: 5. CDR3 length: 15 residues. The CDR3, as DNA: TGTGCCAGCAGCCAGAACAGGGGACCCCAAGAGACCCAGTACTTC. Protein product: CASSQNRGPQETQYF.

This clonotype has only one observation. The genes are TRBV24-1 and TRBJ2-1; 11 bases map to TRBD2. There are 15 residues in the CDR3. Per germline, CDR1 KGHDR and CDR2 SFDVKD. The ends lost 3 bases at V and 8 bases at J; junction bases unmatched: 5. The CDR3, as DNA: TGTGCCACCAGTGATATAGCGGGGGGGCCGGATGAGCAGTTCTTC. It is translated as CATSDIAGGPDEQFF.

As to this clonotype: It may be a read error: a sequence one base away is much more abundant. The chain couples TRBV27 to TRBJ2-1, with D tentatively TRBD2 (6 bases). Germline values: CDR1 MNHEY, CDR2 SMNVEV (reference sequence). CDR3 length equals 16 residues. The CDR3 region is CASSATGTWGYNEQVF. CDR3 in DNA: TGTGCCAGCAGTGCCACCGGGACTTGGGGGTACAATGAGCAGGTCTTC.

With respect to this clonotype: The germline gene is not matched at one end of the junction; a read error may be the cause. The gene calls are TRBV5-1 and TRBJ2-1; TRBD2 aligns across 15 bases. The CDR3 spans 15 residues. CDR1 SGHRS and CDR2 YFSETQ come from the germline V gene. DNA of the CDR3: TGTGCCAGCAGTTGGACTAGCGGGGGGGCCAATGAGCAGTTCTTC. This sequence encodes CASSWTSGGANEQFF.

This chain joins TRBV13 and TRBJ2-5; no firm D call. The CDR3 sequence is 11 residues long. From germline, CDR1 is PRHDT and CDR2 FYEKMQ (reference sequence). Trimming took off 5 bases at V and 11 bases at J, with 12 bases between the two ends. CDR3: CASSVYHEQYF. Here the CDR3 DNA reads TGTGCCAGCAGCGTATACCATGAGCAGTACTTC.

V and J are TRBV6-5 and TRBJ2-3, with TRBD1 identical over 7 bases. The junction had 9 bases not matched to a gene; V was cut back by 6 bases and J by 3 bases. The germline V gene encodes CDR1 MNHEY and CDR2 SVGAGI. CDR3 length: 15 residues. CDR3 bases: TGTGCCAGCAGCGCGACAGGGATCGGGACAGATACGCAGTATTTT. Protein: CASSATGIGTDTQYF.

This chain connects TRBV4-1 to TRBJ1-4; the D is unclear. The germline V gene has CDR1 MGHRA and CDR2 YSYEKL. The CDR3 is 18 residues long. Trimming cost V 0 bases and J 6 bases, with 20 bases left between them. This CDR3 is CASSQEAHYGEEHEKLFF. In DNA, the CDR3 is TGCGCCAGCAGCCAAGAGGCCCATTACGGGGAGGAACATGAAAAACTGTTTTTT.

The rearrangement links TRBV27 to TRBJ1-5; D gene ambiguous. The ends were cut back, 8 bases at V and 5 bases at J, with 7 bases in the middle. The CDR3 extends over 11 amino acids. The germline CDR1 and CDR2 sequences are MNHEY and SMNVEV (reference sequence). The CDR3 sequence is CASGIDQPQHF. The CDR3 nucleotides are TGTGCCAGCGGGATAGATCAGCCCCAGCATTTT.

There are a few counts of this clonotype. The CDR3: CASSQARDGNYGYTF. CDR3 DNA: TGTGCCAGCAGCCAAGCTCGGGACGGTAACTATGGCTACACCTTC. The gene calls are TRBV3-1 and TRBJ1-2; D may be TRBD1 (5 bases). V dropped 1 base and J dropped 1 base, with 10 bases sitting between them. The CDR3 is 15 residues long. Germline CDR1 and CDR2: LGHDT and YNNKEL (reference sequence).

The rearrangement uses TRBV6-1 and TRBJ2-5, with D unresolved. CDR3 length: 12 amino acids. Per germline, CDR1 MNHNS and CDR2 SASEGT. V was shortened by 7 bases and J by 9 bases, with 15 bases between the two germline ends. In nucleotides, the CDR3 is TGTGCCAGCACCCCTTCCTCTGTCGCCCAGTACTTC. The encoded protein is CASTPSSVAQYF.

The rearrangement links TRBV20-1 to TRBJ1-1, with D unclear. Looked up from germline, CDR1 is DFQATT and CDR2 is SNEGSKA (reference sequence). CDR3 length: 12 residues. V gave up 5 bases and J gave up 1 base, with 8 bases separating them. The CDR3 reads CSAVGRNTEAFF. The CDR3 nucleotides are TGCAGTGCTGTCGGAAGGAACACTGAAGCTTTCTTT.

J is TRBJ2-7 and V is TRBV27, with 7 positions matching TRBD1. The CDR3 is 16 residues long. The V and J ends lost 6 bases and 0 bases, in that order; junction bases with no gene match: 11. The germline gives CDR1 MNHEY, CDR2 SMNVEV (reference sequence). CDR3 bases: TGTGCCAGCAGCCCGGCCGGGACAGTCGTCTCCTACGAGCAGTACTTC. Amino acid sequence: CASSPAGTVVSYEQYF.

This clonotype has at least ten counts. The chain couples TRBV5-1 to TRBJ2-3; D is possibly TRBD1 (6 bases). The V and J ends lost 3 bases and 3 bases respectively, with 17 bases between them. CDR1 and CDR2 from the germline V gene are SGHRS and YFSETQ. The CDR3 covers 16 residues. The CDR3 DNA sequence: TGCGCCAGCAGCTCTGGAGGCAACAGGGTTACAGATACGCAGTATTTT. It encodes CASSSGGNRVTDTQYF.

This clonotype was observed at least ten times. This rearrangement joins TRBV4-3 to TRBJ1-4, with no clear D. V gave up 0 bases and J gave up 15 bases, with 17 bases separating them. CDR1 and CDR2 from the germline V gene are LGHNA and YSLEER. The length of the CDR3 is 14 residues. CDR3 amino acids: CASSQDIGKTPVFF. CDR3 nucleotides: TGCGCCAGCAGCCAAGATATTGGGAAAACCCCCGTGTTTTTT.

DNA for the CDR3: TGTGCCAGCAGCTTAGTGGAATTTTACGAGCAGTACTTC. Protein product: CASSLVEFYEQYF. The V call is TRBV5-6, the J call TRBJ2-4; D uncertain. The J call is uncertain, as TRBJ2-7 better fits the DNA end. The CDR3 has 13 amino acids. Germline V gene data show CDR1 as SGHDT and CDR2 as YYEEEE.

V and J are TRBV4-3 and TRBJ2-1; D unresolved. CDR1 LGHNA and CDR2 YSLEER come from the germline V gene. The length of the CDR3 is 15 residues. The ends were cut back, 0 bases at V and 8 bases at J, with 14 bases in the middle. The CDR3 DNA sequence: TGCGCCAGCAGCCAAGAGAGGACGAGTCGGGATGAGCAGTTCTTC. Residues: CASSQERTSRDEQFF.

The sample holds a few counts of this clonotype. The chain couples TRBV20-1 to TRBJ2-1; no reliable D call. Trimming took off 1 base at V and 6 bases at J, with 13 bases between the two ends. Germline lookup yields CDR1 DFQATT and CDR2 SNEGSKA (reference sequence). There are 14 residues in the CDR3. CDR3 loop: CSARVPLTANEQFF. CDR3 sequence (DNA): TGCAGTGCTAGAGTCCCCCTCACGGCCAATGAGCAGTTCTTC.

CDR3 residues: CASSQLLAIADTQYF. CDR3 sequence (DNA): TGCGCCAGCAGCCAGCTCCTAGCAATCGCCGATACGCAGTATTTT. The gene calls are TRBV4-3 and TRBJ2-3; D is perhaps TRBD2 (5 bases). Germline-derived CDR1 and CDR2 are LGHNA and YSLEER. The CDR3 contains 15 residues. Trimming took 3 bases from V and 6 from J, leaving 16 bases between them.

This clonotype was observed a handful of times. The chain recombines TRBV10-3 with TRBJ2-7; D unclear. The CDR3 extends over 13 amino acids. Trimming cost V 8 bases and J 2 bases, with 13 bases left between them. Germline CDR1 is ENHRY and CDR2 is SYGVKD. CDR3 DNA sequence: TGTGCCATCCAAACAGTTCCTACCTACGAGCAGTACTTC. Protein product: CAIQTVPTYEQYF.

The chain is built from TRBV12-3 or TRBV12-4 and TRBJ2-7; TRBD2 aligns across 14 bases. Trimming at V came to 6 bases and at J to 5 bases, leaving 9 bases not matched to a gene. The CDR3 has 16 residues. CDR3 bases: TGTGCCAGCAGCTTGGGACTAGCGGGAGTAATCGACGAGCAGTACTTC. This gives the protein CASSLGLAGVIDEQYF.

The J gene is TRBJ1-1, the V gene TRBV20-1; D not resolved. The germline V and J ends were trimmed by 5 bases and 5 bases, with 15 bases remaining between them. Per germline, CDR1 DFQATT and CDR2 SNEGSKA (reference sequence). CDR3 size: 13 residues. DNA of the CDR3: TGCAGTGCTGCTGACGTGGGGAAGACTGAAGCTTTCTTT. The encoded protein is CSAADVGKTEAFF.

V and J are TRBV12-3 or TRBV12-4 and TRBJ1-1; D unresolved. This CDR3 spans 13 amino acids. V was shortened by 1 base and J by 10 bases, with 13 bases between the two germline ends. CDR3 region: CASSLVGGDGAFF. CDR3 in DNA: TGTGCCAGCAGTTTAGTAGGAGGTGATGGAGCTTTCTTT.

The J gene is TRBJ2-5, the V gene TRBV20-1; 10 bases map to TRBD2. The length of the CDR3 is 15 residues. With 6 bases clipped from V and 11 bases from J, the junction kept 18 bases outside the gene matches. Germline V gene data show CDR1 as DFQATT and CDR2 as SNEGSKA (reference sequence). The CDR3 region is CSATQASGGSNEQYF. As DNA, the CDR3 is TGCAGTGCAACGCAGGCTAGCGGGGGTTCCAATGAGCAGTACTTC.

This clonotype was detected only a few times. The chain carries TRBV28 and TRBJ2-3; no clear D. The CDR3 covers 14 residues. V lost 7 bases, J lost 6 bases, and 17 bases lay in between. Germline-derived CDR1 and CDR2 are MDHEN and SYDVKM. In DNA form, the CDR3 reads TGTGCCAGCATCCCGGGTTCCTCACTGGATACGCAGTATTTT. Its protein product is CASIPGSSLDTQYF.